Below, 7 T cell receptor beta chains from the same sample are listed, as sequenced in a study of T cell responses to AZD1222 COVID-19 vaccine. Profiled with immunoSEQ multiplex PCR; TCRdb holds only in-frame clones, not every one. The sample carries approximately 73,000 clones, over 80% recorded once. The material sequenced was peripheral blood, taken on day 0 of AZD1222 vaccination. Every receptor here comes from an adult in good health.

The chain carries TRBV5-5 and TRBJ2-2; TRBD1 might be the D (7 bases). The germline V gene encodes CDR1 SGHKS and CDR2 YYEKEE (reference sequence). The CDR3 loop spans 17 amino acids. Trimming stripped 4 bases from V and 6 bases from J, with 22 bases between. The CDR3: CASSQGDFWLAPGELFF. CDR3 DNA: TGTGCCAGCAGCCAGGGGGACTTCTGGCTTGCCCCCGGGGAGCTGTTTTTT.

This clone was seen more than once but under ten times. The J gene is TRBJ2-3, the V gene TRBV6-5; D is uncertain. The V gene lost 0 bases and the J gene lost 3 bases, with 10 bases spanning the gap. The germline V gene has CDR1 MNHEY and CDR2 SVGAGI. The CDR3 totals 15 residues. The CDR3 sequence: CASSYSSPRTDTQYF. The CDR3 nucleotides are TGTGCCAGCAGTTACTCGAGTCCTAGAACAGATACGCAGTATTTT.

The chain recombines TRBV7-2 with TRBJ2-3, with 15 bases that match TRBD2. The CDR3 is 19 amino acids. Trimming cost V 5 bases and J 3 bases; bases outside gene matches: 12. Germline V CDR1 and CDR2: SGHTA, FQGNSA. CDR3 loop: CASSLGLAGGPSSTDTQYF. CDR3 in DNA: TGTGCCAGCAGCCTAGGACTAGCGGGGGGGCCTAGTAGTACAGATACGCAGTATTTT.

This clone was recorded only once. This sequence joins TRBV6-6 and TRBJ1-5; D is perhaps TRBD1 (6 bases). V shed 2 bases and J shed 2 bases, with 7 bases lying between them. Germline assignment: CDR1 MNHNY and CDR2 SVGAGI (reference sequence). The CDR3 spans 14 residues. The CDR3 nucleotides are TGTGCCAGCAGTTACCCAGGGGGCAATCAGCCCCAGCATTTT. It translates to CASSYPGGNQPQHF.

Only a few counts were recorded for this clone. This chain uses TRBV27 with TRBJ2-7; D is possibly TRBD1 (6 bases). V gave up 5 bases and J gave up 0 bases, with 20 bases separating them. The CDR3 covers 17 residues. Germline CDR1 reads MNHEY; CDR2 reads SMNVEV (reference sequence). Written as DNA, the CDR3 is TGTGCCAGCAGTCTCCACTACAGGGCCGAACCCTCCTACGAGCAGTACTTC. Its protein is CASSLHYRAEPSYEQYF.

The rearrangement joins TRBV6-6 to TRBJ1-5, with 8 bases that match TRBD1. The length of the CDR3 is 18 residues. Germline assignment: CDR1 MNHNY and CDR2 SVGAGI (reference sequence). Trimming removed 7 bases from V and 3 bases from J; junction bases left unmatched: 17. Written as DNA, the CDR3 is TGTGCCAGCATTCGGACGGGGCTACAGGGGGGGATCAATCAGCCCCAGCATTTT. The encoded protein is CASIRTGLQGGINQPQHF.

V and J are TRBV10-3 and TRBJ2-2, with TRBD2 matching 7 bases. Germline assignment: CDR1 ENHRY and CDR2 SYGVKD. J gave up 1 base and V 2 bases, and 4 bases lay outside the gene matches. The CDR3 is 16 residues long. The CDR3 nucleotides read TGTGCCATCAGTGAGGAGGGAGGGGTGAACACCGGGGAGCTGTTTTTT. Amino acid sequence: CAISEEGGVNTGELFF.